What follows are 29 T cell receptor beta chains derived from one specimen sequenced in a study of T-cell memory formation after mild COVID-19. TCRdb fed the 5' RACE reads into MiXCR, producing one record per CDR3 protein. Of 550,000 to 700,000 distinct CDR3 sequences listed, under 20% are singletons. The source material was PBMCs or a T cell subset sorted from them (not recorded which). These receptors were obtained from an adult woman who had mild COVID-19 (a few samples of this study predate the infection). Cell type and time point are not known.

The chain carries TRBV12-3 or TRBV12-4 and TRBJ1-1, with D maybe TRBD1 (5 bases). V was shortened by 1 base and J by 8 bases, with 11 bases between the two germline ends. This CDR3 is built from 13 residues. The CDR3: CASSLGGDGEAFF. In nucleotides, the CDR3 is TGTGCCAGCAGTTTAGGGGGGGACGGAGAAGCTTTCTTT.

The chain couples TRBV7-8 to TRBJ2-7; TRBD1 matches 7 bases. Germline lookup yields CDR1 SGHVS and CDR2 FQNEAQ. V gave up 5 bases and J gave up 1 base; unmatched junction bases: 8. This CDR3 spans 15 amino acids. DNA of the CDR3: TGTGCCAGCAGCCACTCCGGGACAGTGTCCTACGAGCAGTACTTC. The encoded protein is CASSHSGTVSYEQYF. Full variable domain (missing parts from reference TRBV7-8 and TRBJ2-7): GAGVSQSPRYKVAKRGQDVALRCDPISGHVSLFWYQQALGQGPEFLTYFQNEAQLDKSGLPSDRFFAERPEGSVSTLKIQRTQQEDSAVYLCASSHSGTVSYEQYFGPGTRLTVT.

This clonotype has more than one count but fewer than ten. J is TRBJ2-7 and V is TRBV12-3 or TRBV12-4; no firm D call. V was clipped by 6 bases and J by 0 bases, with 18 bases between them. The CDR3 contains 16 residues. CDR3 sequence: CASSLPSPLTSYEQYF. CDR3 in DNA: TGTGCCAGCAGCCTACCGAGTCCCCTCACCTCCTACGAGCAGTACTTC.

A note on this clonotype: One end of the junction is discordant with germline, which a read error may explain. As DNA, the CDR3 is TGTGCCAGCAGCATTAGCGGGAGGGACAATGAGAAGTTCTTC. It yields the protein CASSISGRDNEKFF. The chain recombines TRBV7-3 with TRBJ2-1; 11 bases agree with TRBD2. This CDR3 is built from 14 residues. The germline V gene encodes CDR1 SGHTA and CDR2 FQGTGA.

This clonotype has just a few counts. This chain links TRBV15 with TRBJ2-1; 10 positions match TRBD2. V was pared by 3 bases and J by 10 bases, with 9 bases of the junction left unmatched. Germline CDR1 reads LNHNV; CDR2 reads YYDKDF (reference sequence). This CDR3 is 15 amino acids long. CDR3 nucleotide sequence: TGTGCCACCAGCAGGGCCGGGACTAGCGTTGCCGAGCAGTTCTTC. It is translated as CATSRAGTSVAEQFF.

This CDR3 is CASSFVLGTSGSDTQYF. The CDR3 DNA reads as TGTGCCAGCAGCTTCGTCTTGGGGACTAGCGGTTCAGATACGCAGTATTTT. The chain combines TRBV7-6 with TRBJ2-3, with TRBD2 identical over 11 bases. Germline loops: CDR1 SGHVS, CDR2 FNYEAQ. With 3 bases clipped from V and 4 bases from J, the junction kept 9 bases outside the gene matches. The CDR3 spans 17 residues. The variable domain in full, with the rest retrieved from reference TRBV7-6 and TRBJ2-3, is GAGVSQSPRYKVTKRGQDVALRCDPISGHVSLYWYRQALGQGPEFLTYFNYEAQQDKSGLPNDRFSAERPEGSISTLTIQRTEQRDSAMYRCASSFVLGTSGSDTQYFGPGTRLTVL.

This clonotype was observed many times. The J gene is TRBJ2-1, the V gene TRBV6-2 or TRBV6-3; no firm D call. Trimming stripped 5 bases from V and 9 bases from J, with 14 bases between. The CDR3 extends over 13 amino acids. In germline, CDR1 is MNHEY, CDR2 SVGEGT. The CDR3 DNA reads as TGTGCCAGCAGTCTCCGGCCTTTGGGTGAGCAGTTCTTC. This translates into CASSLRPLGEQFF.

This clonotype was seen only a few times. The chain recombines TRBV7-2 with TRBJ2-1; D not resolved. CDR3 size: 16 residues. V was trimmed by 4 bases and J by 0 bases, leaving 13 bases between them. CDR1 is SGHTA and CDR2 is FQGNSA in the germline V gene. CDR3 in DNA: TGTGCCAGCAGCTGGCAACCGGAGATCTCCTACAATGAGCAGTTCTTC. Encoded protein: CASSWQPEISYNEQFF. The full variable domain, in which reference TRBV7-2 and TRBJ2-1 provide the parts outside the CDR3, is GAGVSQSPSNKVTEKGKDVELRCDPISGHTALYWYRQSLGQGLEFLIYFQGNSAPDKSGLPSDRFSAERTGGSVSTLTIQRTQQEDSAVYLCASSWQPEISYNEQFFGPGTRLTVL.

The genes are TRBV4-3 and TRBJ2-7, with D perhaps matching TRBD1 or TRBD2 (6 bases each). Per germline, CDR1 LGHNA and CDR2 YSLEER. The CDR3 runs to 14 residues. Trimming stripped 2 bases from V and 5 bases from J, with 13 bases between. For the CDR3, the DNA is TGCGCCAGCAGCCAAATCAGGGGAGGTGACGAGCAGTACTTC. This gives the protein CASSQIRGGDEQYF.

V and J are TRBV20-1 and TRBJ1-5; 9 bases agree with TRBD1. Trimming cost V 5 bases and J 7 bases; bases outside gene matches: 9. Germline V CDR1 and CDR2: DFQATT, SNEGSKA (reference sequence). The CDR3 runs to 14 residues. This CDR3 reads CSAPRDRVNQPQHF. The CDR3 DNA reads as TGCAGTGCTCCCCGGGACAGGGTAAACCAGCCCCAGCATTTT.

This rearrangement joins TRBV10-3 to TRBJ2-7; 10 bases map to TRBD2. The J segment lost 0 bases and the V segment lost 0 bases, leaving 5 bases of the junction unmatched. Germline loops: CDR1 ENHRY, CDR2 SYGVKD. This CDR3 comprises 17 residues. The CDR3 bases are TGTGCCATCAGTGAGTCGGGACTAGCGTCAGGCTCCTACGAGCAGTACTTC. Encoded protein: CAISESGLASGSYEQYF.

The rearrangement uses TRBV7-9 and TRBJ2-7; D is possibly TRBD1 or TRBD2 (5 bases each). Germline CDR1 reads SEHNR; CDR2 reads FQNEAQ (reference sequence). The CDR3 has 15 amino acids. Between the trimmed V and J ends, which lost 2 bases and 4 bases, there was a span of 15 bases. CDR3 sequence reads: CASSLRWGGSYEQYF. CDR3 nucleotide sequence: TGTGCCAGCAGCTTAAGATGGGGCGGGTCTTACGAGCAGTACTTC.

This clonotype appeared a few times. This sequence joins TRBV20-1 and TRBJ2-7; TRBD1 is a possible D gene (6 bases). The CDR3 loop spans 14 amino acids. With 1 base removed from V and 7 bases from J, the gap between germline ends came to 17 bases. Germline CDR1 reads DFQATT; CDR2 reads SNEGSKA (reference sequence). CDR3 in DNA: TGCAGTGCTAGAGGAATTACAGGGATGGTTGAGCAGTACTTC. It yields the protein CSARGITGMVEQYF.

The V and J genes are TRBV7-6 and TRBJ2-1, with 7 bases identical to TRBD1. The CDR3 is 17 amino acids. Germline V gene lookup returns CDR1 SGHVS and CDR2 FNYEAQ. V shed 0 bases and J 2 bases; nucleotides not matched to a gene: 7. This CDR3 is CASSLAPGQNPYNEQFF. CDR3 DNA: TGTGCCAGCAGCTTAGCCCCGGGACAGAATCCCTACAATGAGCAGTTCTTC. Drawing the rest from reference TRBV7-6 and TRBJ2-1, the complete variable domain is GAGVSQSPRYKVTKRGQDVALRCDPISGHVSLYWYRQALGQGPEFLTYFNYEAQQDKSGLPNDRFSAERPEGSISTLTIQRTEQRDSAMYRCASSLAPGQNPYNEQFFGPGTRLTVL.

The chain links TRBV20-1 to TRBJ2-7, with a possible D match to TRBD2 (6 bases). The CDR3 consists of 13 residues. Germline CDR1 reads DFQATT; CDR2 reads SNEGSKA (reference sequence). Trimming removed 6 bases from V and 6 bases from J, with 18 bases in between. The CDR3 spells CSATGLSVPEQYF. The CDR3, as DNA: TGCAGTGCGACGGGACTCTCGGTTCCCGAGCAGTACTTC.

This sequence joins TRBV5-6 and TRBJ2-5; 12 bases fit TRBD2. Trimming cost V 1 base and J 4 bases; bases outside gene matches: 8. CDR3 length: 17 residues. Germline CDR1 and CDR2: SGHDT and YYEEEE. The CDR3 coding sequence is TGTGCCAGCAGCTTGCTTGCTAGCGGGGGGGCCAGAGAGACCCAGTACTTC. This gives the protein CASSLLASGGARETQYF.

This clonotype was counted only a few times. This rearrangement joins TRBV29-1 to TRBJ2-1; the D gene is possibly TRBD2 (5 bases). The CDR3 consists of 16 residues. Germline V gives CDR1 SQVTM, CDR2 ANQGSEA. Between the trimmed V and J ends, which lost 2 bases and 4 bases, there was a span of 18 bases. CDR3 in DNA: TGCAGCGTTGAACCCGTCGCTAGCAGTATATACAATGAGCAGTTCTTC. This sequence encodes CSVEPVASSIYNEQFF.

This clonotype was seen just once. The V call is TRBV5-1, the J call TRBJ1-3; tentatively, D is TRBD1 (5 bases). Trimming pared 3 bases from V and 1 base from J, leaving 11 bases between. The CDR3 loop spans 15 amino acids. CDR1 is SGHRS, CDR2 YFSETQ, per germline. CDR3 nucleotide sequence: TGCGCCAGCAGCTACGGGGACCGTTCTGGAAACACCATATATTTT. Translated, it gives CASSYGDRSGNTIYF. Combining the CDR3 with reference TRBV5-1 and TRBJ1-3 gives the whole variable domain KAGVTQTPRYLIKTRGQQVTLSCSPISGHRSVSWYQQTPGQGLQFLFEYFSETQRNKGNFPGRFSGRQFSNSRSEMNVSTLELGDSALYLCASSYGDRSGNTIYFGEGSWLTVV.

This chain uses TRBV20-1 with TRBJ2-5; possible D gene TRBD1, 6 bases. The germline CDR1 and CDR2 sequences are DFQATT and SNEGSKA (reference sequence). V lost 0 bases and J 5 bases, leaving 13 bases between the germline ends. The CDR3 extends over 14 amino acids. CDR3 bases: TGCAGTGCTAGAGATGGGACACTGGGGGAGACCCAGTACTTC. Protein: CSARDGTLGETQYF.

This clonotype appeared a few times. The chain uses TRBV7-9 and TRBJ2-3; the D gene is possibly TRBD1 (7 bases). V was trimmed by 0 bases and J by 6 bases, leaving 19 bases between them. Germline CDR1 reads SEHNR; CDR2 reads FQNEAQ (reference sequence). The CDR3 spans 17 residues. The CDR3 loop is CASSLALRETGSDTQYF. CDR3 coding DNA: TGTGCCAGCAGCTTAGCCTTACGGGAGACAGGGTCGGATACGCAGTATTTT.

The chain employs TRBV15 and TRBJ1-1; a possible D gene is TRBD1 (5 bases). Germline V gene sequence: CDR1 LNHNV, CDR2 YYDKDF (reference sequence). Trimming removed 5 bases from V and 3 bases from J, with 16 bases in between. This CDR3 is built from 15 residues. CDR3 nucleotides: TGTGCCACCAGCGGAATACGGGGGGGGGACACTGAAGCTTTCTTT. Its protein product is CATSGIRGGDTEAFF.

This chain uses TRBV24-1 with TRBJ1-1; 8 positions match TRBD1. V lost 7 bases to trimming and J lost 6 bases; unmatched junction nucleotides: 3. The CDR3 contains 12 residues. Germline CDR1 KGHDR, CDR2 SFDVKD. CDR3 loop: CATRAQGAEAFF. The CDR3 nucleotides read TGTGCCACCAGAGCACAGGGGGCTGAAGCTTTCTTT.

This clonotype was picked up a small number of times. The V and J genes are TRBV7-9 and TRBJ1-1, with 8 bases aligning to TRBD1. Germline CDR1 SEHNR, CDR2 FQNEAQ (reference sequence). This CDR3 contains 18 residues. V lost 4 bases, J lost 1 base, and 14 bases stayed unmatched. This chain's CDR3 is CASSSRTGKRGWNTEAFF. The CDR3 DNA follows: TGTGCCAGCAGCTCCAGGACAGGGAAAAGAGGGTGGAACACTGAAGCTTTCTTT.

There are many counts of this clonotype. The V gene is TRBV29-1, the J gene TRBJ2-7; 8 bases fit TRBD1. This CDR3 region has 12 residues. Unmatched junction bases numbered 8, after V lost 8 bases and J lost 5 bases. Germline-derived CDR1 and CDR2 are SQVTM and ANQGSEA. CDR3 residues: CSISGGAHEQYF. The CDR3 region has the DNA TGCAGCATTTCAGGGGGCGCGCACGAGCAGTACTTC.

The CDR3 bases are TGTGCCAGCAGCACCACTAGAGGTGGGGCCAACGTCCTGACTTTC. As protein: CASSTTRGGANVLTF. The chain has TRBV11-2 and TRBJ2-6, with D possibly TRBD2 on 5 matching bases. The V and J ends lost 5 bases and 3 bases respectively, with 11 bases between them. The CDR3 sequence is 15 residues long. Germline assignment: CDR1 SGHAT and CDR2 FQNNGV.

This clonotype showed up just a few times. The genes are TRBV6-5 and TRBJ2-7; D uncertain. The germline CDR1 and CDR2 sequences are MNHEY and SVGAGI. Trimming took 5 bases from V and 2 from J, leaving 10 bases between them. This CDR3 comprises 13 residues. The CDR3 spells CASSRPMAYEQYF. The CDR3 DNA is TGTGCCAGCAGTCGCCCGATGGCCTACGAGCAGTACTTC.

The chain uses TRBV11-2 and TRBJ2-7; no reliable D call. Germline CDR1 and CDR2: SGHAT and FQNNGV. This CDR3 has 13 amino acids. V gave up 1 base and J gave up 6 bases, with 10 bases separating them. The CDR3 nucleotides are TGTGCCAGCAGCTTAGGACAAGTCTTCGAGCAGTACTTC. Its protein product is CASSLGQVFEQYF.

J is TRBJ2-3 and V is TRBV7-2; 9 bases match TRBD2. The V gene end was trimmed by 2 bases and the J gene end by 9 bases; junction bases not matched to a gene: 9. The CDR3 has 15 residues. Germline lookup yields CDR1 SGHTA and CDR2 FQGNSA. This CDR3 is CASSLPASGMGTQYF. CDR3 coding DNA: TGTGCCAGCAGCTTACCGGCTAGCGGGATGGGGACGCAGTATTTT.

This clonotype showed up many times. Here the CDR3 DNA reads TGTGCCAGCAGCGGAGGGGAAGAGACCCAGTACTTC. Protein: CASSGGEETQYF. This rearrangement joins TRBV12-3 or TRBV12-4 to TRBJ2-5; D perhaps matches TRBD2 (6 bases). The CDR3 has 12 residues. The ends were cut back, 6 bases at V and 3 bases at J, with 8 bases in the middle.